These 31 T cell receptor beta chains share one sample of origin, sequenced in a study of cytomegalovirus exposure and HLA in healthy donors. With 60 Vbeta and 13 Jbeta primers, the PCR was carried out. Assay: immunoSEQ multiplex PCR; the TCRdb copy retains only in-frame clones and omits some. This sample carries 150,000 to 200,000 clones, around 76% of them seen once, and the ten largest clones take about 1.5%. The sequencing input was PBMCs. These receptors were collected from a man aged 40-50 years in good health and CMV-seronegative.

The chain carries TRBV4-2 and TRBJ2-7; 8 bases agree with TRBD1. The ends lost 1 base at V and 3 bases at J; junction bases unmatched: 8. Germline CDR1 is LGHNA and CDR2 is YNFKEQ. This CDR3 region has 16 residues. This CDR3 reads CASSQVGTGLNYEQYF. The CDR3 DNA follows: TGTGCCAGCAGCCAAGTGGGGACAGGACTGAACTACGAGCAGTACTTC.

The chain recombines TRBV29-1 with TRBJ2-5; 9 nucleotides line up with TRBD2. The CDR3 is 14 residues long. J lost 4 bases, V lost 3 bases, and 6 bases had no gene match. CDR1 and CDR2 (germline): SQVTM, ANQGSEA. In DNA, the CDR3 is TGCAGCGTTGAGTCTAGCGGGACGAGAGAGACCCAGTACTTC. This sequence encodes CSVESSGTRETQYF.

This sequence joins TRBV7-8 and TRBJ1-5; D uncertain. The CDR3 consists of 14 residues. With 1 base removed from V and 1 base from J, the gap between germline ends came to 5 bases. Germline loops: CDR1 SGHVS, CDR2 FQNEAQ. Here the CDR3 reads CASSLEESNQPQHF. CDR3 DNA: TGTGCCAGCAGCTTAGAAGAGAGCAATCAGCCCCAGCATTTT.

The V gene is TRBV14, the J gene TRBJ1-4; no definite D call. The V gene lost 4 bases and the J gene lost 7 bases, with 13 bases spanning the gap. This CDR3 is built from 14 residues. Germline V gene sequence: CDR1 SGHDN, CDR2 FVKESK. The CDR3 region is CASSRTWEVEKLFF. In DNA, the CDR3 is TGTGCCAGCAGCCGGACCTGGGAGGTTGAAAAACTGTTTTTT.

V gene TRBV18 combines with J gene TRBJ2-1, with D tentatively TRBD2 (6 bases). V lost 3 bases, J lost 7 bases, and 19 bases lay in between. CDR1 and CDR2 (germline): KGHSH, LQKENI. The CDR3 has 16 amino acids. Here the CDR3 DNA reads TGTGCCAGCTCACCCCCCCGCGGGGTGGAAAGTAATGAGCAGTTCTTC. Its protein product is CASSPPRGVESNEQFF.

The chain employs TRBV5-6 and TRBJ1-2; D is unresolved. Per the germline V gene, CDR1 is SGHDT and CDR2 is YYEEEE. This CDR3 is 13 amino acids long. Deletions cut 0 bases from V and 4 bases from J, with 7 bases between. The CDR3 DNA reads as TGTGCCAGCAGCTTGGGGGCAGCCTATGGCTACACCTTC. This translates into CASSLGAAYGYTF.

DNA for the CDR3: TGCGCCAGCAGCTCCCTTGGGGGGGCTAGCTATGGCTACACCTTC. Protein sequence: CASSSLGGASYGYTF. The chain uses TRBV5-1 and TRBJ1-2, with D tentatively TRBD1 (6 bases). From germline, CDR1 is SGHRS and CDR2 YFSETQ. Between the trimmed V and J ends, which lost 3 bases and 4 bases, there was a span of 16 bases. The CDR3 loop spans 15 amino acids.

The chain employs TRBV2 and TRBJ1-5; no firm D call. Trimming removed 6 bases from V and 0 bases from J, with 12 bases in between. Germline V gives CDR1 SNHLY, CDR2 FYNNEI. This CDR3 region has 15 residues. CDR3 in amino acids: CASREDLVSNQPQHF. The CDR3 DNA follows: TGTGCCAGCAGGGAGGACTTAGTTAGCAATCAGCCCCAGCATTTT.

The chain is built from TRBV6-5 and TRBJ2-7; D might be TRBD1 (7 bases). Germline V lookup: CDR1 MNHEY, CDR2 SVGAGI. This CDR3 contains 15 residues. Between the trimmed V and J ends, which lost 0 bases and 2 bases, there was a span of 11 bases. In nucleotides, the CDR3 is TGTGCCAGCAGTTACTCCCAGGGGGGCGCCTACGAGCAGTACTTC. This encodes CASSYSQGGAYEQYF.

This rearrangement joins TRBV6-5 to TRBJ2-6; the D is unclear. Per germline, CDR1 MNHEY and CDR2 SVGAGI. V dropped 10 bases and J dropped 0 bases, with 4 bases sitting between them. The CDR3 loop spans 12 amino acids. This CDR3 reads CATHSGANVLTF. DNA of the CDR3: TGTGCCACCCACTCTGGGGCCAACGTCCTGACTTTC.

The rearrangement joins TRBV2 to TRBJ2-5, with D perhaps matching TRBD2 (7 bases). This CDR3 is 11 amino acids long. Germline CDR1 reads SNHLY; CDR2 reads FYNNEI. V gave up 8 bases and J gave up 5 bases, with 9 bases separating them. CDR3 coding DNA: TGTGCCAGCGGGAGGGGGGAGACCCAGTACTTC. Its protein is CASGRGETQYF.

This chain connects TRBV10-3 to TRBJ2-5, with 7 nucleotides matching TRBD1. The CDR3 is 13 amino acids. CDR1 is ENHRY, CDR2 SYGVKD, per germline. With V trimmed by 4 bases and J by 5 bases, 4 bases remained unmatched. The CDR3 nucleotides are TGTGCCATCAGTGCGGGACAGAGGGAGACCCAGTACTTC. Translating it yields CAISAGQRETQYF.

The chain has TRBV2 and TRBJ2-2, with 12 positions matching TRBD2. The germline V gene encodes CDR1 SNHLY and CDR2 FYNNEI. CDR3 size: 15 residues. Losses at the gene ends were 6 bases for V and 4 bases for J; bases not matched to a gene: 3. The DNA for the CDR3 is TGTGCCAGCAGCCGACTAGCGGGAGCCACCGGGGAGCTGTTTTTT. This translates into CASSRLAGATGELFF. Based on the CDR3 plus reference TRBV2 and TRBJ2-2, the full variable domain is EPEVTQTPSHQVTQMGQEVILRCVPISNHLYFYWYRQILGQKVEFLVSFYNNEISEKSEIFDDQFSVERPDGSNFTLKIRSTKLEDSAMYFCASSRLAGATGELFFGEGSRLTVL.

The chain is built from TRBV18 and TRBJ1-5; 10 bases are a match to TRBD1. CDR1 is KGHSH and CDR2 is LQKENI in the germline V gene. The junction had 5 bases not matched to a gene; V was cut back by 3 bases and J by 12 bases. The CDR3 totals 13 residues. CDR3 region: CASSPSGQGGQHF. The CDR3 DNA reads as TGTGCCAGCTCACCCTCCGGACAGGGGGGCCAGCATTTT.

CDR3 coding DNA: TGCGCCAGCAGGTTCCGAACGGCGACTTATGGCTACACCTTC. Its translation: CASRFRTATYGYTF. J is TRBJ1-2 and V is TRBV5-1; D is unclear. Germline V lookup: CDR1 SGHRS, CDR2 YFSETQ. The CDR3 runs to 14 residues. Trimming cost V 5 bases and J 5 bases, with 16 bases left between them.

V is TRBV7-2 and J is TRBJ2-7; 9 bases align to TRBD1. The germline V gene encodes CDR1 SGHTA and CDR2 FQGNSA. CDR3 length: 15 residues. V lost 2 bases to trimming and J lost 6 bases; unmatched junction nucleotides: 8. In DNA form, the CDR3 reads TGTGCCAGCAGCTTAAAAGGGACAGGGAGACGCGAGCAGTACTTC. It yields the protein CASSLKGTGRREQYF.

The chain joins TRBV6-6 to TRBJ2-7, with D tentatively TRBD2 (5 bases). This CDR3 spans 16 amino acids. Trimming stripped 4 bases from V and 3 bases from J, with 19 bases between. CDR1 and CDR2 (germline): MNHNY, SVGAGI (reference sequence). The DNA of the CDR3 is TGTGCCAGCAGTTCCCCCGGTTTAGCGTTGAACTACGAGCAGTACTTC. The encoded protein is CASSSPGLALNYEQYF.

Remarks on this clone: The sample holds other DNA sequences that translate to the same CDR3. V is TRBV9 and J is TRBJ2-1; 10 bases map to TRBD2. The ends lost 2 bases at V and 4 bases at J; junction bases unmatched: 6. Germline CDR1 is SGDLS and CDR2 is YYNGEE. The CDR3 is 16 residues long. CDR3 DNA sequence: TGTGCCAGCAGCGTTTCTAGCGGGGGCCCATACAATGAGCAGTTCTTC. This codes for CASSVSSGGPYNEQFF.

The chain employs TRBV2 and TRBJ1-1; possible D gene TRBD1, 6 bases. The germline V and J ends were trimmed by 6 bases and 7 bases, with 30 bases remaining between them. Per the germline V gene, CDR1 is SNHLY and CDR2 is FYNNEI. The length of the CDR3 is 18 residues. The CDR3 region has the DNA TGTGCCAGCAGCCCCATGGGTGTAGGGGGGAGGGCTCATGATGAAGCTTTCTTT. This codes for CASSPMGVGGRAHDEAFF. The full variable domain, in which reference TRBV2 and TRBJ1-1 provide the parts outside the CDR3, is EPEVTQTPSHQVTQMGQEVILRCVPISNHLYFYWYRQILGQKVEFLVSFYNNEISEKSEIFDDQFSVERPDGSNFTLKIRSTKLEDSAMYFCASSPMGVGGRAHDEAFFGQGTRLTVV.

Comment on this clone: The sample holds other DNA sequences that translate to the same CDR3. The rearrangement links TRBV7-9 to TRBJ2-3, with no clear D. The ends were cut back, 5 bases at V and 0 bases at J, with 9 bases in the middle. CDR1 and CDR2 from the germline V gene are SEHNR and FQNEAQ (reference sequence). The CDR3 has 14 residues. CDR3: CASSPSGSTDTQYF. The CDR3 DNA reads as TGTGCCAGCAGCCCTAGTGGGAGCACAGATACGCAGTATTTT. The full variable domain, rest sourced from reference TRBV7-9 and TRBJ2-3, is DTGVSQNPRHKITKRGQNVTFRCDPISEHNRLYWYRQTLGQGPEFLTYFQNEAQLEKSRLLSDRFSAERPKGSFSTLEIQRTEQGDSAMYLCASSPSGSTDTQYFGPGTRLTVL.

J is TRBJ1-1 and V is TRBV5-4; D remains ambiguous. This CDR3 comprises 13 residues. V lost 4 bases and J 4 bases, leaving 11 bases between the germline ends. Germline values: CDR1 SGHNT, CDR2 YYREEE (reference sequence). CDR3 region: CASSTTRGTEAFF. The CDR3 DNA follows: TGTGCCAGCAGCACGACTCGCGGCACTGAAGCTTTCTTT.

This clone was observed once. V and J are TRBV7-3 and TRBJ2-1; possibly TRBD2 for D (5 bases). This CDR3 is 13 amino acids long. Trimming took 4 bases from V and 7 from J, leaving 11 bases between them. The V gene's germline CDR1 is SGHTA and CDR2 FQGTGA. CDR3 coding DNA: TGTGCCAGCAGCTCCTCACGGGGAAATGAGCAGTTCTTC. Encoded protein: CASSSSRGNEQFF.

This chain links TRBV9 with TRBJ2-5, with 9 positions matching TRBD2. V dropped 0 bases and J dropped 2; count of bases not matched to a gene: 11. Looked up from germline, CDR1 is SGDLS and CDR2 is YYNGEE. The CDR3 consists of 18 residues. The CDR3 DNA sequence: TGTGCCAGCAGCGTAGCTCAGCGGGGGGCCCCCTCACAAGAGACCCAGTACTTC. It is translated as CASSVAQRGAPSQETQYF.

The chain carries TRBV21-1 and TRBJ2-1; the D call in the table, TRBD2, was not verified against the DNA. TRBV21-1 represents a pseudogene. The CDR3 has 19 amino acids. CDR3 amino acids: CASSKERSARLIHPDEQFF. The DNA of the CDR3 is TGTGCCAGCAGCAAAGAACGGAGCGCGAGACTCATACACCCCGATGAGCAGTTCTTC.

CDR3 in amino acids: CASSPLAMQYF. The CDR3 nucleotides read TGTGCCAGCAGTCCACTAGCCATGCAGTATTTT. The chain has TRBV2 and TRBJ2-3; a weak D match, TRBD2 (6 bases). V shed 5 bases and J shed 11 bases, with 11 bases lying between them. The CDR3 contains 11 residues. Looked up from germline, CDR1 is SNHLY and CDR2 is FYNNEI.

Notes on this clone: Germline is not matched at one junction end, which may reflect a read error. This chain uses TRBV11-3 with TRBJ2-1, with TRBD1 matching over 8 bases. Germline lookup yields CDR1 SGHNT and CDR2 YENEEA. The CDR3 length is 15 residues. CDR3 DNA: TGTGCCAGCAGCGTAGACAGGGGTACCTACAATGAGCAGTTCTTC. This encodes CASSVDRGTYNEQFF.

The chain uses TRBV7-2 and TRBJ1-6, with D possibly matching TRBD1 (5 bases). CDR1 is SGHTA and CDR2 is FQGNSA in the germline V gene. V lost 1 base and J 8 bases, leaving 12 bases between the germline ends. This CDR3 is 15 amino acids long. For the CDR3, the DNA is TGTGCCAGCAGCTTAGTTCTAGGGGCGGATTCACCCCTCCACTTT. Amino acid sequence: CASSLVLGADSPLHF.

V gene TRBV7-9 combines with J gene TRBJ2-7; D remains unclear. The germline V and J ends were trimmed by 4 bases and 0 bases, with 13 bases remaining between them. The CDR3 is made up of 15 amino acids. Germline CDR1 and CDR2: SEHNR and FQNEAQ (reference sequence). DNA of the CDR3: TGTGCCAGCAGCTCCGCCATCCTGAGCTCCTACGAGCAGTACTTC. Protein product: CASSSAILSSYEQYF. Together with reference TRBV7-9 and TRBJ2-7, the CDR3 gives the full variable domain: DTGVSQNPRHKITKRGQNVTFRCDPISEHNRLYWYRQTLGQGPEFLTYFQNEAQLEKSRLLSDRFSAERPKGSFSTLEIQRTEQGDSAMYLCASSSAILSSYEQYFGPGTRLTVT.

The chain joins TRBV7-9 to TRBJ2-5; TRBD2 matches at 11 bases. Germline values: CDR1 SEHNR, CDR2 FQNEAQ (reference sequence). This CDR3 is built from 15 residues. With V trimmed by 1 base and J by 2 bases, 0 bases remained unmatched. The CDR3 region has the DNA TGTGCCAGCAGCTTAGTAGCGGGAGGGCAAGAGACCCAGTACTTC. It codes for CASSLVAGGQETQYF.

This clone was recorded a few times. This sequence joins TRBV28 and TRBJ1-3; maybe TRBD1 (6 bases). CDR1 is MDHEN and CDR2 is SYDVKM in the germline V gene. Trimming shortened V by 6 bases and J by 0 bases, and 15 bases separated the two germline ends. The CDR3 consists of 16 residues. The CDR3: CASSRSGQISGNTIYF. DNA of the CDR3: TGTGCCAGCAGCCGATCCGGACAGATCTCTGGAAACACCATATATTTT.

The CDR3 coding sequence is TGTGCCAGCAGCTTCAAAGGACTAGCGGGGAGGTCCTACGAGCAGTACTTC. It encodes CASSFKGLAGRSYEQYF. The chain has TRBV5-4 and TRBJ2-7; 12 bases line up with TRBD2. There are 17 residues in the CDR3. Germline V gene lookup returns CDR1 SGHNT and CDR2 YYREEE (reference sequence). The J segment lost 1 base and the V segment lost 2 bases, leaving 7 bases of the junction unmatched.